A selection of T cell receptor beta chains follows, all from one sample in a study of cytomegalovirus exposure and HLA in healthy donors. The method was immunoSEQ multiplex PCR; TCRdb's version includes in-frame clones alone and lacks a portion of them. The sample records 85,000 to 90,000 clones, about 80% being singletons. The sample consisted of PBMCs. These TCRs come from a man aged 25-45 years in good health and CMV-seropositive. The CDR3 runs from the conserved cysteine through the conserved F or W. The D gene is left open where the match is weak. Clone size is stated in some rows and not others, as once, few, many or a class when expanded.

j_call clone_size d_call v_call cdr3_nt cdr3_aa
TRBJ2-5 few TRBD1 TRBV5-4 TGTGCCAGCAGCTTGGTGACAGGGGATGAGACCCAGTACTTC CASSLVTGDETQYF
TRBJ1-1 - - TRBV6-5 TGTGCCAGCAGTCACCGGTCGGAAGCTTTCTTT CASSHRSEAFF
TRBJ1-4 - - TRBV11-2 TGTGCCAGCAGACATACAGGAGGGAATGAAAAACTGTTTTTT CASRHTGGNEKLFF
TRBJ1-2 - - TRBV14 TGTGCCAGCAGCCCAACCGGGGGGCACTATGGCTACACCTTC CASSPTGGHYGYTF
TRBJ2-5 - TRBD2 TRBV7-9 TGTGCCAGCAGCTCCAAGGGACTAGTAGAGACCCAGTACTTC CASSSKGLVETQYF
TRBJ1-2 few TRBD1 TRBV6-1 TGTGCCAGCAGTCAGTACAGGGGCTATGGCTACACCTTC CASSQYRGYGYTF
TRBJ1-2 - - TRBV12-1 TGTGCCAGCAGCTCGCAGACCGCAAACGGGACATCGAGTGGCTACACCTTC CASSSQTANGTSSGYTF
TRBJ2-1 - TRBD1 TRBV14 TGTGCCAGCAACCGACTAGGACAGGGATACAATGAGCAGTTCTTC CASNRLGQGYNEQFF
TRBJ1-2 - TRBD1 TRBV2 TGTGCCAGCAGTGAAGGTCAGGGGGCGCGGGGCTACACCTTC CASSEGQGARGYTF
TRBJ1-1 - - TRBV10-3 TGTGCCATCAGTGAGTACGGGCCACAGGCCGAAGCTTTCTTT CAISEYGPQAEAFF
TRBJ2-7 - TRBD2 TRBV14 TGTGCCAGCAGCCAGGTAGCGGGGCGGTACGAGCAGTACTTC CASSQVAGRYEQYF
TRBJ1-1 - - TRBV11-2 TGTGCCAGCAGCTTAGATTGGTCGGGGGTCGGAGCTTTCTTT CASSLDWSGVGAFF
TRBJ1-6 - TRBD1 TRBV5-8 TGTGCCAGCAGCTTGTCTTGGTCTGGGTCGGGGACAGCCGGAATGCCCCTCCACTTT CASSLSWSGSGTAGMPLHF
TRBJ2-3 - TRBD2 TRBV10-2 TGCGCCAGCAGAGCGGGGGGGCGGCCAGATACGCAGTATTTT CASRAGGRPDTQYF
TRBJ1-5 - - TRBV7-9 TGTGCCAGCAGCAAGGGGGAGTTTCAGCCCCAGCATTTT CASSKGEFQPQHF
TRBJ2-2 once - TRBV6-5 TGTGCCAGCAGTAACCGGGACATCGACGGGGAGCTGTTTTTT CASSNRDIDGELFF
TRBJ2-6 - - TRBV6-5 TGTGCCAGCAGCGGACAGTACTCTGGGGCCAACGTCCTGACTTTC CASSGQYSGANVLTF
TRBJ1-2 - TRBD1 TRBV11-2 TGTGCCAGCAGCCCTTTGACCGGGACAGGGGCCAATGGCTACACCTTC CASSPLTGTGANGYTF
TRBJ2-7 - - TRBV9 TGTGCCAGCAGCGTAGGCGGCGGCTCTTTGCTGCCCCAGTACTTC CASSVGGGSLLPQYF
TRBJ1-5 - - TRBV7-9 TGTTCCAGCAGCTTCAGTAATAGCAATCAGCCCCAGCATTTT CSSSFSNSNQPQHF
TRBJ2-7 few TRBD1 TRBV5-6 TGTGCCAGCAGCTACTGGACAGGGGGCAATGCCTACGAGCAGTACTTC CASSYWTGGNAYEQYF
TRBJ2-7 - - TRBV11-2 TGTGCCAGCCGATCGACAGGTTACGAGCAGTACTTC CASRSTGYEQYF
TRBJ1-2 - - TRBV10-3 TGTGCCATCAGTGACAGGGGACCCTATGGCTACACCTTC CAISDRGPYGYTF
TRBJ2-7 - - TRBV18 TGTGCCAGCTCAGAGATAACGGTCGAGCAGTACTTC CASSEITVEQYF